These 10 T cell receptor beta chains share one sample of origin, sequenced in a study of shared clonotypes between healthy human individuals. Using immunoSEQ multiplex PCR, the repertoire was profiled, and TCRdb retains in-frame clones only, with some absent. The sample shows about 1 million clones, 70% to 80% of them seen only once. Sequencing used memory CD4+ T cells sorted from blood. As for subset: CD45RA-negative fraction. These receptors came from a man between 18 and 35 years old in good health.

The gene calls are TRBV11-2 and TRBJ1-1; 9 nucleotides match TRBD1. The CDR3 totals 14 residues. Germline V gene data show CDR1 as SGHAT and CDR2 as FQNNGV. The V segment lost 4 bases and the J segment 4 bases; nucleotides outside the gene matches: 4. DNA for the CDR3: TGTGCCAGCAGCTCGGACAGGGGAGGCACTGAAGCTTTCTTT. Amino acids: CASSSDRGGTEAFF.

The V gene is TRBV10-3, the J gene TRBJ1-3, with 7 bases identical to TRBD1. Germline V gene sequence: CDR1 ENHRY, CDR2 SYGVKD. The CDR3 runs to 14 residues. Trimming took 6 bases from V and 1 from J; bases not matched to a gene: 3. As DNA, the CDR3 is TGTGCCATCAGAGGGACAGTTTCTGGAAACACCATATATTTT. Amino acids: CAIRGTVSGNTIYF.

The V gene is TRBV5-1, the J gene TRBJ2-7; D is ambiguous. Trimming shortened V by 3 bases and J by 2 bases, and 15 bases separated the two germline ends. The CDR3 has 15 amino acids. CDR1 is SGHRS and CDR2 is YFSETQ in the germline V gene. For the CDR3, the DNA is TGCGCCAGCAGCTCCCGTGGCCAAAAAGCCTACGAGCAGTACTTC. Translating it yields CASSSRGQKAYEQYF.

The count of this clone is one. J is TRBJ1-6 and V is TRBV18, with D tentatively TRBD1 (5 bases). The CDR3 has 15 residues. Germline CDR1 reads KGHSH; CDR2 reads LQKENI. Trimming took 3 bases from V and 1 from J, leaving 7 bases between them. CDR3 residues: CASSPKGSYNSPLHF. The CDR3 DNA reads TGTGCCAGCTCACCCAAGGGGTCCTATAATTCACCCCTCCACTTT.

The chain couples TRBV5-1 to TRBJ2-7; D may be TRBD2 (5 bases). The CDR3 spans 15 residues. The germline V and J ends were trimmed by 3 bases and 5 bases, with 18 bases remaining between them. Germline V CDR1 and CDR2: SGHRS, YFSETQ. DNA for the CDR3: TGCGCCAGCAGCTCCCGGGCGGGCTCCAACAACGAGCAGTACTTC. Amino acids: CASSSRAGSNNEQYF.

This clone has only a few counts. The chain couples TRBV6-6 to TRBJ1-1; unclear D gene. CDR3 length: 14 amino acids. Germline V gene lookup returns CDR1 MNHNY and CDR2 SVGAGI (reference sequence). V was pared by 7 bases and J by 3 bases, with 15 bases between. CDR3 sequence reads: CASKPTGKDTEAFF. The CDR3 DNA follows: TGTGCCAGCAAGCCAACGGGGAAGGACACTGAAGCTTTCTTT.

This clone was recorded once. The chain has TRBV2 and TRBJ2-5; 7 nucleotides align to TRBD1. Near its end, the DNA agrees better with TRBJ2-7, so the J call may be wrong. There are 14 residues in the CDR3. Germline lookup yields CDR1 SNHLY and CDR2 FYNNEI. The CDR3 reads CASKLTGDSYEQYF. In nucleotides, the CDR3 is TGTGCCAGCAAGCTCACAGGGGACTCCTACGAGCAGTACTTC.

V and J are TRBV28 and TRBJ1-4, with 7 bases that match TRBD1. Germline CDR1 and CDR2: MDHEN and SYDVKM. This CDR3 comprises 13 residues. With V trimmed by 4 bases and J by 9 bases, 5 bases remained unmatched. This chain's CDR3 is CASSSPTGQKLFF. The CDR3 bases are TGTGCCAGCAGTTCTCCGACAGGGCAAAAACTGTTTTTT. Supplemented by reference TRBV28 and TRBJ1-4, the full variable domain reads DVKVTQSSRYLVKRTGEKVFLECVQDMDHENMFWYRQDPGLGLRLIYFSYDVKMKEKGDIPEGYSVSREKKERFSLILESASTNQTSMYLCASSSPTGQKLFFGSGTQLSVL.

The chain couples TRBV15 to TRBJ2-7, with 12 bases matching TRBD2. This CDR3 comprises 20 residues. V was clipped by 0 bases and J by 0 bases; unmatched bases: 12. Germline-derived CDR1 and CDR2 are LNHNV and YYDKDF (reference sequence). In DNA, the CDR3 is TGTGCCACCAGCAGAGATTTTTCGGTGACTAGCGGGGGTTACTCCTACGAGCAGTACTTC. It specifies CATSRDFSVTSGGYSYEQYF.

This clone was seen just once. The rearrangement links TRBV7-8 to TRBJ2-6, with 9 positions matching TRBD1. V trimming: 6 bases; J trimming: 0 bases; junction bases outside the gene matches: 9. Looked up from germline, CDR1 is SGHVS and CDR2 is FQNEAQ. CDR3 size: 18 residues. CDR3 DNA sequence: TGTGCCAGCAGAGTATTGGGGACAGGGATCTCTGGGGCCAACGTCCTGACTTTC. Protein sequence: CASRVLGTGISGANVLTF. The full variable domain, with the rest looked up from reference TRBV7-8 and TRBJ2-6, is GAGVSQSPRYKVAKRGQDVALRCDPISGHVSLFWYQQALGQGPEFLTYFQNEAQLDKSGLPSDRFFAERPEGSVSTLKIQRTQQEDSAVYLCASRVLGTGISGANVLTFGAGSRLTVL.